This TCR beta chain was obtained from a study of radiotherapy plus CTLA-4 blockade in lung cancer. To note about this clone: Its antigen is not identified.

Study results and caveats: Among reported predictors of response, early blood T cell clone dynamics with interferon-beta performed best.

Here immunoSEQ multiplex PCR was the method, and the copy in TCRdb shows in-frame clones only, minus some. The sample lists tens of thousands of clones; 79% were seen once. The TCR sequence derives from a human donor with non-small cell lung cancer who had a complete response to radiotherapy plus ipilimumab. Source: peripheral blood, taken from a patient treated with radiotherapy plus ipilimumab.

The CDR3: CASSLGSAGELFF. CDR3 in DNA: TGTGCCAGCAGCTTAGGTAGCGCAGGGGAGCTGTTTTTT. V gene TRBV7-2 combines with J gene TRBJ2-2, with D possibly being TRBD2 (5 bases). Between the trimmed V and J ends, which lost 1 base and 8 bases, there was a span of 8 bases. Germline CDR1 and CDR2: SGHTA and FQGNSA. The CDR3 has 13 residues.